These 5 T cell receptor beta chains were all obtained from the same sample, sequenced in a study of vaccination effects on CD4 cells after COVID-19 (dated by TCRdb to between 2021 and 2022). Their specific antigens are unknown. The library was made by the immunoSEQ multiplex PCR assay. TCRdb's version of the immuneACCESS table is confined to in-frame rearrangements and falls short of the full clone set. An unresolved V gene accounts for under half of the shortfall where checked; the remainder is of unknown origin. This sample is represented by about 37,000 clones; 73% of them were singletons. The top ten hold 30% to 40% of the sample. To identify antigen-specific CD4+ T cell clonotypes by their expansion, the ViraFEST assay first stimulated PBMC with viral peptide pools and then applied TCR sequencing. After less than 13 days of culture, CD4+ T cells were isolated with the EasySep CD4+ T cell isolation kit. PCR-confirmed SARS-CoV-2 infection had occurred in convalescent patients between March and December 2020, before the Alpha, Beta and Delta variants emerged in the United States.

The sample consisted of CD4+ T cells from PBMCs cultured with a peptide pool, taken before COVID-19 vaccination. The receptors here all came from a human donor who had a prior SARS-CoV-2 infection.

V is TRBV4-2 and J is TRBJ2-3; 7 nucleotides match TRBD2. Losses at the gene ends were 8 bases for V and 2 bases for J; bases not matched to a gene: 10. The CDR3 consists of 15 residues. Germline V gene sequence: CDR1 LGHNA, CDR2 YNFKEQ. For the CDR3, the DNA is TGTGCCAGCGGGGGGGGAGCGGGGACCACAGATACGCAGTATTTT. It is translated as CASGGGAGTTDTQYF.

The V gene is TRBV28, the J gene TRBJ2-7; D possibly corresponds to TRBD1 (6 bases). Germline V gene sequence: CDR1 MDHEN, CDR2 SYDVKM. Trimming stripped 10 bases from V and 6 bases from J, with 22 bases between. This CDR3 has 14 residues. CDR3 nucleotide sequence: TGTGCCACCCTAAACAGGGTATCTCGCCTCGAGCAGTACTTC. Its translation: CATLNRVSRLEQYF. Based on the CDR3 plus reference TRBV28 and TRBJ2-7, the full variable domain is DVKVTQSSRYLVKRTGEKVFLECVQDMDHENMFWYRQDPGLGLRLIYFSYDVKMKEKGDIPEGYSVSREKKERFSLILESASTNQTSMYLCATLNRVSRLEQYFGPGTRLTVT.

This clone has a handful of counts. The chain joins TRBV27 to TRBJ2-7; 7 bases agree with TRBD1. Germline V lookup: CDR1 MNHEY, CDR2 SMNVEV (reference sequence). CDR3 size: 13 residues. V was clipped by 6 bases and J by 3 bases; unmatched bases: 5. CDR3 in amino acids: CASRTTGIYEQYF. CDR3 nucleotides: TGTGCCAGCAGAACGACAGGGATCTACGAGCAGTACTTC.

V is TRBV11-3 and J is TRBJ2-7; the D is unclear. The CDR3 consists of 14 residues. Germline CDR1 and CDR2: SGHNT and YENEEA. With 0 bases removed from V and 1 base from J, the gap between germline ends came to 7 bases. The CDR3 DNA sequence: TGTGCCAGCAGCTTAGAGTCAATTTCCTACGAGCAGTACTTC. Its protein product is CASSLESISYEQYF.

This sequence joins TRBV18 and TRBJ1-5; 9 nucleotides agree with TRBD1. Trimming took 3 bases from V and 6 from J; bases not matched to a gene: 9. Germline V CDR1 and CDR2: KGHSH, LQKENI. The CDR3 sequence is 16 residues long. The DNA of the CDR3 is TGTGCCAGCTCACCGTCGAGGACAGGGGCCGGTCAGCCCCAGCATTTT. Protein sequence: CASSPSRTGAGQPQHF.